This TCR beta chain was documented in a study of blood T cell repertoires in COVID-19. Some clones are missing from TCRdb's copy, which holds only in-frame ones; the method was immunoSEQ multiplex PCR. The profile covers about 210,000 clones, with roughly 94% appearing a single time and more than 0.95% taken by the ten largest. CDR1 LNHDA and CDR2 SQIVND come from the germline V gene (reference sequence). The CDR3 runs 12 residues. V lost 7 bases and J lost 4, with 10 bases in between. The sample comprised peripheral blood. This receptor was obtained from a man aged 30 to 39 with acute or convalescent COVID-19. The genes are TRBV19 and TRBJ1-2, with D possibly matching TRBD1 (5 bases). The CDR3 DNA reads TGTGCCAGTACAGACAGAGTCTATGGCTACACCTTC. Its protein product is CASTDRVYGYTF.